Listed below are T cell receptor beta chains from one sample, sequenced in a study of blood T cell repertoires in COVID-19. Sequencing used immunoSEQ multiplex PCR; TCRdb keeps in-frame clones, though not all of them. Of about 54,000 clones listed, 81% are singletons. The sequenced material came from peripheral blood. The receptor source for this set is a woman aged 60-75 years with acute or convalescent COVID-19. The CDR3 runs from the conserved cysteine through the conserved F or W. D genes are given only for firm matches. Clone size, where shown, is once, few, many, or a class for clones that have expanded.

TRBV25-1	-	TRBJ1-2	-	CASSPRQWANYGYTF	TGTGCCAGCAGTCCTCGACAGTGGGCGAACTATGGCTACACCTTC
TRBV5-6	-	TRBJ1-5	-	CASSLGQTNQPQHF	TGTGCCAGCAGCTTAGGACAGACCAATCAGCCCCAGCATTTT
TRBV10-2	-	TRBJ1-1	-	CASSDGGVQGGPEAFF	TGCGCCAGCAGTGACGGGGGGGTACAGGGTGGCCCTGAAGCTTTCTTT
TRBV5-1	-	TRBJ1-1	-	CASSLDGRATEAFF	TGCGCCAGCAGCTTGGATGGGAGGGCCACTGAAGCTTTCTTT
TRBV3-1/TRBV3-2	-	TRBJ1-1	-	CASSQGTRTQAFF	TGTGCCAGCAGCCAAGGGACAAGGACCCAAGCTTTCTTT
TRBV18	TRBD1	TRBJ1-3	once	CASSPGQGGGNTIYF	TGTGCCAGCTCCCCGGGACAGGGCGGAGGAAACACCATATATTTT
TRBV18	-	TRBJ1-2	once	CASSPDSYGYTF	TGTGCCAGCTCACCAGATAGCTATGGCTACACCTTC
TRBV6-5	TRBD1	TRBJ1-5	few	CASSRGTGGNQPQHF	TGTGCCAGCAGCCGAGGGACAGGGGGCAATCAGCCCCAGCATTTT
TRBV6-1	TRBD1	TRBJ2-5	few	CASSETAGTGAPYF	TGTGCCAGCAGTGAAACCGCCGGGACAGGGGCCCCCTACTTC
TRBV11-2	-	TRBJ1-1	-	CASSLGVRGARTEAFF	TGTGCCAGCAGCTTAGGGGTTCGGGGGGCTCGGACTGAAGCTTTCTTT
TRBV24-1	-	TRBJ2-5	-	CATSPGSVTYQETQYF	TGTGCCACCTCACCGGGGAGCGTAACGTACCAAGAGACCCAGTACTTC
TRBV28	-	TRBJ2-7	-	CASIGGRYEQYF	TGTGCCAGCATTGGGGGCCGATACGAGCAGTACTTC
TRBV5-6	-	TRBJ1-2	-	CASTFQGNYGYTF	TGTGCCAGCACATTCCAGGGGAACTATGGCTACACCTTC
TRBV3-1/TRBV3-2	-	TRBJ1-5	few	CASSLGGLGPQHF	TGTGCCAGCAGCCTTGGGGGCCTGGGGCCCCAGCATTTT
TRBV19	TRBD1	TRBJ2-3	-	CASSIVGQVGGTQYF	TGTGCCAGTAGTATTGTGGGACAGGTAGGGGGTACGCAGTATTTT
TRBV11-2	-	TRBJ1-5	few	CASSFRVYNQPQHF	TGTGCCAGCAGCTTCAGGGTATACAATCAGCCCCAGCATTTT
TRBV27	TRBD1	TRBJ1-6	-	CASSIWGRDRIYNSPLHF	TGTGCCAGCAGCATTTGGGGGCGGGACAGGATCTATAATTCACCCCTCCACTTT
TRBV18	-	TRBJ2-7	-	CASSHSGLHHEQYF	TGTGCCAGCTCACATAGCGGACTACACCACGAGCAGTACTTC
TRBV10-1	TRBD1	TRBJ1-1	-	CASSSTNRGPQVFF	TGCGCCAGCAGTTCAACGAACAGGGGACCCCAGGTTTTCTTT
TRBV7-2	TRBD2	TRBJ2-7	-	CASSLQRGGHEQYF	TGTGCCAGCAGCTTACAGCGGGGCGGCCACGAGCAGTACTTC
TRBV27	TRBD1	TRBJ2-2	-	CASSPWLADRINTGELFF	TGTGCCAGCAGTCCTTGGTTGGCGGACAGGATAAACACCGGGGAGCTGTTTTTT
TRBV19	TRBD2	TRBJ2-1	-	CASSPLAGVYNEQFF	TGTGCCAGTAGTCCCTTAGCGGGAGTCTACAATGAGCAGTTCTTC
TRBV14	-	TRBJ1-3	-	CASSQPGWNTIYF	TGTGCCAGCAGCCAACCAGGGTGGAACACCATATATTTT
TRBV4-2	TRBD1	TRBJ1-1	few	CASRSGQGNTEAFF	TGTGCCAGCAGAAGCGGACAGGGGAACACTGAAGCTTTCTTT
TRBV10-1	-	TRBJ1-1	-	CASGHLAKTVSKAFF	TGCGCCAGTGGACACTTGGCAAAAACTGTTTCTAAGGCTTTCTTT
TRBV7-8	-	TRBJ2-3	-	CASSSQGNPTTDTQYF	TGTGCCAGCAGCTCACAGGGAAACCCCACCACAGATACGCAGTATTTT
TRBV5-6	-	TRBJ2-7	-	CASSLAFLRYEQYF	TGTGCCAGCAGCTTGGCCTTCCTCCGGTACGAGCAGTACTTC
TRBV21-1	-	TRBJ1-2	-	CASRTAGDINGNGYTF	TGTGCCAGCAGAACGGCAGGGGATATCAATGGGAATGGCTACACCTTC
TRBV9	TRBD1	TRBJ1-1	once	CASSGDRGPGNTEAFF	TGTGCCAGCAGCGGCGACAGGGGGCCGGGGAACACTGAAGCTTTCTTT
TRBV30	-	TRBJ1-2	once	CACRRENYGYTF	TGTGCCTGCCGCAGGGAAAACTATGGCTACACCTTC
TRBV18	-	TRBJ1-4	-	CASSPWGQSNEKLFF	TGTGCCAGCTCACCGTGGGGGCAGTCAAATGAAAAACTGTTTTTT
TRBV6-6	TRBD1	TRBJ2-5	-	CASSFNRGQETQYF	TGTGCCAGCAGTTTCAACAGGGGGCAAGAGACCCAGTACTTC
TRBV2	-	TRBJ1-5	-	CASSEVVLGQPQHF	TGTGCCAGCAGTGAAGTGGTCCTCGGTCAGCCCCAGCATTTT
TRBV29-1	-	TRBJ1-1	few	CSVARAGIGTEAFF	TGCAGCGTTGCGCGGGCGGGGATCGGCACTGAAGCTTTCTTT
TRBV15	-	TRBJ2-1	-	CATSRDGFGAEGRLNEQFF	TGTGCCACCAGCAGAGATGGGTTCGGAGCGGAAGGGAGATTAAATGAGCAGTTCTTC
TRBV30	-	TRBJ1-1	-	CAWSVRGGTEAFF	TGTGCCTGGAGTGTAAGGGGCGGAACTGAAGCTTTCTTT
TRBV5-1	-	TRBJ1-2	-	CASSPGGNGYTF	TGCGCCAGCAGCCCCGGCGGGAATGGCTACACCTTC
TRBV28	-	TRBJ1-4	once	CASRPGEGREKLFF	TGTGCCAGCAGGCCAGGGGAGGGAAGGGAAAAACTGTTTTTT
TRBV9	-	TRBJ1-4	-	CASSVAGGGSLSEKLFF	TGTGCCAGCAGCGTAGCGGGCGGGGGGAGCCTTTCTGAAAAACTGTTTTTT
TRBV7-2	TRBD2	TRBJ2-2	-	CASSYETSFANTGELFF	TGTGCCAGCAGTTATGAGACTAGCTTCGCGAACACCGGGGAGCTGTTTTTT